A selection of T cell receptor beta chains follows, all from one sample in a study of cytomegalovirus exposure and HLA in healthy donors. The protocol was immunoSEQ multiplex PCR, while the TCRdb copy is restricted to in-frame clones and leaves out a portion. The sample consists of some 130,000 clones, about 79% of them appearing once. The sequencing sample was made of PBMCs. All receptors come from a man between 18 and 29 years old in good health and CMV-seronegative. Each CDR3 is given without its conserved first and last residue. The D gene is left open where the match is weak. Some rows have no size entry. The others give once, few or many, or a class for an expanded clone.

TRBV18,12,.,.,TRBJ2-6,ASSSGSGANVLT
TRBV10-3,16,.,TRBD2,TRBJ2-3,AISAIGASGRRTDTQY
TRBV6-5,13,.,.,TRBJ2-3,ASSTGQFNTDTQY
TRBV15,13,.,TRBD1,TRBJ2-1,ATSRIGQANNEQF
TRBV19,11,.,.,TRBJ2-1,ASSLSGYNEQF
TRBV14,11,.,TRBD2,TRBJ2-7,ASSQSGVYEQY
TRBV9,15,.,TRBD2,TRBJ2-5,ASSGTSGRPGVETQY
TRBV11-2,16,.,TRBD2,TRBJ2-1,ASRSNAWDGGAHNEQF
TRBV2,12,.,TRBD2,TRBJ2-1,ASSYGRVGNEQF
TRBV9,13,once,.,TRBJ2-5,ASSVNPGGMETQY
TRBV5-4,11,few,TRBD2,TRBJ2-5,ASSSGGQETQY
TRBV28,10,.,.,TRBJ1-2,ASSRGSYGYT
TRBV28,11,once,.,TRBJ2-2,ASSDGQTGELF
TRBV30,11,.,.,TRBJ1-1,AWTPGQITEAF
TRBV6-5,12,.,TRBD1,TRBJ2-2,ASSRDRGTGELF
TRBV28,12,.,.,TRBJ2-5,ASSLMTAQETQY
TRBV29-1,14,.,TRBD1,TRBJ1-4,SVSGTGSRGNEKLF
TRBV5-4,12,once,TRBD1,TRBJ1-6,ASSLGQGDSPLH
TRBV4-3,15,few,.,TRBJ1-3,ASSQNAGAGTGNTIY
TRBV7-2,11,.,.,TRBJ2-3,ASSLQKTDTQY
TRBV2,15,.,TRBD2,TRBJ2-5,ASTSNEAGVLGETQY
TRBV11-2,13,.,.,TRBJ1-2,ASSLIRRSNYGYT
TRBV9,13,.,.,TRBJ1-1,ASSVSGQKNTEAF
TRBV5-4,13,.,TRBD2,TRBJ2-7,ASSLQLAASYEQY
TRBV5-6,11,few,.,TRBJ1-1,ASSLAKNTEAF
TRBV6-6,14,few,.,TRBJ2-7,ASSYSTTVSSYEQY
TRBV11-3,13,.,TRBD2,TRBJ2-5,ASSTSGGNQETQY
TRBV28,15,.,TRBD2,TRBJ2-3,ASSLGRAGGNTDTQY
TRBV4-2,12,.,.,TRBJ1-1,ASRVAGMNTEAF
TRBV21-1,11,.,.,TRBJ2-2,ATPTRATGELF
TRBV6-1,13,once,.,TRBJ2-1,ASSLQTVSYNEQF
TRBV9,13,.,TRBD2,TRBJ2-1,ASSASGSSYNEQF
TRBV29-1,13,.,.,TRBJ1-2,SAQLSGVTNYGYT
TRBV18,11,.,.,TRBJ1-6,ATAGGMNSPLH
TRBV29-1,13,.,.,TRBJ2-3,SVEVVGGPTDTQY
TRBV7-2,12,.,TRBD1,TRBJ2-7,ASSPTGVGYEQY
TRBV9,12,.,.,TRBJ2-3,ASSGRARTDTQY
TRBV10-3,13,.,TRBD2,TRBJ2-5,AISAVAGGKETQY
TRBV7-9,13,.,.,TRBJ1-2,ASSPLGAGFYGYT
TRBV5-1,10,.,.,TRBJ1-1,ASSLLETEAF
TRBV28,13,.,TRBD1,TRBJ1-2,ASSLPGTGPTGYT
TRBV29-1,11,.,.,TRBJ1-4,SAATGLNEKLF
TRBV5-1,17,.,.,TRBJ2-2,ASSPRVRPTLNGTGELF